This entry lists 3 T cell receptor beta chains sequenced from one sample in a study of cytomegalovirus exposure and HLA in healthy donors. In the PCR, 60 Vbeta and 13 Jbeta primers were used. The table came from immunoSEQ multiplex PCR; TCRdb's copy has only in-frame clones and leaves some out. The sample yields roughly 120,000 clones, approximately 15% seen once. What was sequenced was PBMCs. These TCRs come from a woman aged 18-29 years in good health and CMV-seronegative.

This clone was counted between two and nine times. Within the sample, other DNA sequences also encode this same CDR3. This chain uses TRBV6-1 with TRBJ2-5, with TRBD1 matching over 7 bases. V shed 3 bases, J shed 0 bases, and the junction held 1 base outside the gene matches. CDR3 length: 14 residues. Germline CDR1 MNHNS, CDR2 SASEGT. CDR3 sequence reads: CASSETGNQETQYF. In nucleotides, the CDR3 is TGTGCCAGCAGTGAGACAGGGAACCAAGAGACCCAGTACTTC.

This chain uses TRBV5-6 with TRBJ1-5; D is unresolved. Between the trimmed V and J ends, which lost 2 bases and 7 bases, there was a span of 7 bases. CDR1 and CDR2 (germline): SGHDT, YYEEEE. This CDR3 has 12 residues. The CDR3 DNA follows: TGTGCCAGCAGCTTTTCATCCCAGCCCCAGCATTTT. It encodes CASSFSSQPQHF.

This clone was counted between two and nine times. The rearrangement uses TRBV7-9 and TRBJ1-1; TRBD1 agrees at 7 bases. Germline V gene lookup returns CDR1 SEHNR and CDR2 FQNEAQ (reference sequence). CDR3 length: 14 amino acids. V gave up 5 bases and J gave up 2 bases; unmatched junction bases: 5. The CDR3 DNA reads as TGTGCCAGCAGCCCGACAGGGCTTAACACTGAAGCTTTCTTT. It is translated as CASSPTGLNTEAFF.